This TCR beta chain is from a study of CXCR3-negative and CXCR3-positive naive CD8 T cells. In the case of this clonotype: Its antigen is currently unknown.

Findings of the study overall: CD5 surface expression was similar among naive subsets, and TCR strength was estimated by inference from TRB CDR3 properties.

The TRB cDNA libraries were prepared by 5' RACE with UMI labels. TCRdb reworked the 5' RACE reads into one entry per CDR3 protein, no DNA. Its clone listing holds more than 45,000 distinct CDR3 sequences. There are 17 residues in the CDR3. Germline values: CDR1 SGHNT, CDR2 YENEEA. V usage is TRBV11-3 and J usage is TRBJ2-1; TCRdb's D call, TRBD2, is unchecked because there is no DNA. Sequences were obtained from naive CXCR3- CD8+ T cells from blood. Indicated subset: CD45RO-CCR7+CD27+CD95- naive CD8+ T cells lacking CXCR3 (TNR3-). The source is a human donor in good health. Some clones in this sample may be carry-over from other donors' samples. The CDR3 region is CASSSDSGGPSYNEQFF.